This is a list of T cell receptor beta chains from one sample in a study of beta chain features in type 1 diabetes. Data came from immunoSEQ multiplex PCR; TCRdb stores just in-frame clones and leaves some out. The sample lists roughly 400,000 clones, roughly 15% occurring once. The specimen sequenced was naive CD4+ T cells from blood. The source of these receptors is a woman between 18 and 29 years old in good health. CDR3s include the opening cysteine and the closing phenylalanine or tryptophan. The D gene is left open where the match is weak. Not every row has a clone size; where given, it reads once, few, many or a size class.

-	-	15	TRBV30	TRBJ1-2	CAWSPPDRDTYGYTF	TGTGCCTGGAGTCCCCCGGACAGAGATACCTATGGCTACACCTTC
-	-	14	TRBV5-4	TRBJ2-5	CASSLVGHRETQYF	TGTGCCAGCAGCTTGGTGGGACACCGAGAGACCCAGTACTTC
TRBD1	-	14	TRBV7-8	TRBJ1-2	CASSLDRDKSGYTF	TGTGCCAGCAGCTTGGACAGGGACAAGAGCGGCTACACCTTC
-	-	13	TRBV15	TRBJ2-7	CATRPSVSYEQYF	TGTGCCACCAGGCCTAGCGTCTCCTACGAGCAGTACTTC
-	-	14	TRBV5-6	TRBJ1-1	CASSPTGHGTEAFF	TGTGCCAGCAGTCCCACTGGACACGGCACTGAAGCTTTCTTT
-	-	11	TRBV28	TRBJ2-7	CASLTGREQYF	TGTGCCAGCCTAACAGGACGCGAGCAGTACTTC
-	-	14	TRBV9	TRBJ1-4	CASSVGGRNEKLFF	TGTGCCAGCAGCGTAGGCGGCCGGAATGAAAAACTGTTTTTT
TRBD2	few	17	TRBV9	TRBJ2-1	CASSVGPWASGRIEQFF	TGTGCCAGCAGCGTAGGCCCGTGGGCTAGCGGGAGAATTGAGCAGTTCTTC
TRBD1	-	14	TRBV7-2	TRBJ2-7	CASSPRDRVSEQYF	TGTGCCAGCAGCCCTCGGGACAGGGTCTCCGAGCAGTACTTC
TRBD2	few	16	TRBV7-9	TRBJ2-5	CASSFLAGGPQETQYF	TGTGCCAGCAGCTTTTTAGCGGGAGGGCCCCAAGAGACCCAGTACTTC
-	-	14	TRBV13	TRBJ1-2	CASSPPGRGYGYTF	TGTGCCAGCAGCCCCCCAGGCAGGGGATATGGCTACACCTTC
TRBD1	-	12	TRBV30	TRBJ2-7	CAGNRGMHEQYF	TGTGCCGGGAACAGGGGGATGCACGAGCAGTACTTC
TRBD2	-	15	TRBV6-1	TRBJ2-1	CASHGSGRDYNEQFF	TGTGCCAGCCACGGAAGCGGGAGGGATTACAATGAGCAGTTCTTC
TRBD1	-	13	TRBV30	TRBJ2-5	CAWSQGAVETQYF	TGTGCCTGGAGTCAGGGGGCAGTCGAGACCCAGTACTTC
TRBD2	-	16	TRBV4-3	TRBJ2-1	CASSQASGRAFREQFF	TGCGCCAGCAGCCAAGCGAGCGGGAGGGCCTTTCGAGAGCAGTTCTTC
-	few	13	TRBV28	TRBJ1-2	CASRRGQYYGYTF	TGTGCCAGCAGACGAGGACAGTACTATGGCTACACCTTC
-	few	12	TRBV12-5	TRBJ2-3	CASGTFLGTQYF	TGTGCTAGTGGTACTTTTCTCGGTACGCAGTATTTT
-	few	16	TRBV9	TRBJ2-1	CASSVGSPISYNEQFF	TGTGCCAGCAGCGTAGGTAGCCCCATCTCCTACAATGAGCAGTTCTTC
TRBD2	-	20	TRBV4-1	TRBJ2-1	CASSPSRTSGRAGSYNEQFF	TGCGCCAGCAGCCCCTCCAGGACTAGCGGGAGGGCCGGGTCCTACAATGAGCAGTTCTTC
-	-	14	TRBV18	TRBJ2-7	CASSPRTGFGEQYF	TGTGCCAGCTCACCCCGAACAGGCTTTGGGGAGCAGTACTTC
-	-	14	TRBV5-8	TRBJ2-6	CASSPNSGANVLTF	TGTGCCAGCAGCCCTAACTCTGGGGCCAACGTCCTGACTTTC
-	-	12	TRBV30	TRBJ1-1	CAWSVSTAEAFF	TGTGCCTGGAGTGTTTCCACGGCTGAAGCTTTCTTT
TRBD1	few	16	TRBV18	TRBJ1-5	CASSPPNRGGNQPQHF	TGTGCCAGCTCACCACCGAACAGGGGTGGCAATCAGCCCCAGCATTTT
TRBD2	few	15	TRBV29-1	TRBJ2-5	CSAPGVAGKGETQYF	TGCAGCGCACCCGGGGTAGCGGGAAAGGGAGAGACCCAGTACTTC
TRBD1	-	15	TRBV5-1	TRBJ2-3	CASTTRTGVTDTQYF	TGCGCCAGCACAACAAGGACAGGTGTCACAGATACGCAGTATTTT
TRBD2	-	15	TRBV28	TRBJ2-5	CASISSGKGEETQYF	TGTGCCAGCATATCTAGCGGGAAGGGGGAAGAGACCCAGTACTTC
-	-	14	TRBV4-1	TRBJ2-7	CASSPRDTTYEQYF	TGCGCCAGCAGCCCCCGGGACACCACTTACGAGCAGTACTTC
TRBD1	-	14	TRBV5-6	TRBJ2-1	CASSPENRGYEQFF	TGTGCCAGCAGCCCGGAAAACAGGGGTTATGAGCAGTTCTTC
-	few	18	TRBV30	TRBJ2-7	CAWTDGWVPGSASYEQYF	TGTGCCTGGACCGACGGCTGGGTGCCGGGATCAGCCTCCTACGAGCAGTACTTC
-	few	11	TRBV28	TRBJ2-4	CASSSYLGEVF	TGTGCCAGCAGTTCGTATCTGGGGGAGGTCTTC